This TCR beta chain was captured by sequencing in a study of T cells in Graves' hyperthyroidism and ophthalmopathy. Regarding the study as a whole: The model's output predicted ophthalmopathy at a median of roughly 6.9 months prior to onset.

For the diagnoses, clinical symptoms, serum thyroxine and TRAb, thyroid ultrasound and orbital computed tomography were used. TCR beta CDR3 region amplification was performed from RNA transcripts. HTBI primers drove first-round RT-PCR of the TCR CDR3. TCRdb redid the calling of the multiplex PCR reads with MiXCR, one entry per CDR3 protein. The data hold some 550,000 distinct CDR3 sequences, with more than 15% observed a single time. A note on this clonotype: Its antigen is not identified.

This CDR3 has 14 amino acids. V lost 8 bases, J lost 2 bases, and 6 bases stayed unmatched. The genes are TRBV12-3 or TRBV12-4 and TRBJ2-5; TRBD1 aligns across 9 bases. The receptor's source is a woman aged 40 to 49 with Graves' ophthalmopathy. The sample taken for sequencing was blood. The CDR3 bases are TGTGCCAGCGTTGGGGGACAGGGACAAGAGACCCAGTACTTC. Its protein is CASVGGQGQETQYF.